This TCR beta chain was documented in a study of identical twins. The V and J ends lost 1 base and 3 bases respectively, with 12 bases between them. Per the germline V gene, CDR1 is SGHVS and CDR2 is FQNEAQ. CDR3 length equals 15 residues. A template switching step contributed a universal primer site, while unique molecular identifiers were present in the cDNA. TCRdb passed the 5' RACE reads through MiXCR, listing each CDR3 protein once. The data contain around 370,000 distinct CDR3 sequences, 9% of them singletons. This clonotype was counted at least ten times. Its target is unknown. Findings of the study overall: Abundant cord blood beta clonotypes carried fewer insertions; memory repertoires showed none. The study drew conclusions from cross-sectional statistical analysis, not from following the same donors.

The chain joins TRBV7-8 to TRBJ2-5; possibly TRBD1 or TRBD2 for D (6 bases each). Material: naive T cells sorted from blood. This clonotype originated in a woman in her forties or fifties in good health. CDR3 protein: CASSLDRGREETQYF. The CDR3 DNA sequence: TGTGCCAGCAGCTTAGATCGGGGGCGGGAAGAGACCCAGTACTTC. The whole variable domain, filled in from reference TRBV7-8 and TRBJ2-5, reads GAGVSQSPRYKVAKRGQDVALRCDPISGHVSLFWYQQALGQGPEFLTYFQNEAQLDKSGLPSDRFFAERPEGSVSTLKIQRTQQEDSAVYLCASSLDRGREETQYFGPGTRLLVL.